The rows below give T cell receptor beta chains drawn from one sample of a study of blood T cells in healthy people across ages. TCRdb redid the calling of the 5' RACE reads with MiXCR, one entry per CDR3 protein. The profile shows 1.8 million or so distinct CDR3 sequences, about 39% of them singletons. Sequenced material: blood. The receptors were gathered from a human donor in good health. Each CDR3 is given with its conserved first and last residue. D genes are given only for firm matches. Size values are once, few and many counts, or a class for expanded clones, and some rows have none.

CDR3 DNA: TGCAGTGCTAAGGACGGGTCCTACGAGCAGTACTTC
CDR3 protein: CSAKDGSYEQYF
J gene: TRBJ2-7
V gene: TRBV20-1
D gene: NA
clone size: NA

CDR3 DNA: TGTGCCAGCAGTTACGGGACAGGGGGCGGGTACGAGCAGTACTTC
CDR3 protein: CASSYGTGGGYEQYF
J gene: TRBJ2-7
V gene: TRBV6-5
D gene: TRBD1
clone size: NA

CDR3 DNA: TGTGCCAGCGCGCCCGCTGCGACGGGTAGTGAGCAGTTCTTC
CDR3 protein: CASAPAATGSEQFF
J gene: TRBJ2-1
V gene: TRBV11-2
D gene: NA
clone size: NA

CDR3 DNA: TGTGCTAGCAGCTTAAATCCAGGGGACAATGAGCAGTTCTTC
CDR3 protein: CASSLNPGDNEQFF
J gene: TRBJ2-1
V gene: TRBV7-7
D gene: NA
clone size: NA

CDR3 DNA: TGTGCCAGCAGTGAAACAGTTGAAGCTTTCTTT
CDR3 protein: CASSETVEAFF
J gene: TRBJ1-1
V gene: TRBV2
D gene: NA
clone size: NA

CDR3 DNA: TGCAGTGCGCTGGGGGGCTTTGGAAACGAGCAGTACTTC
CDR3 protein: CSALGGFGNEQYF
J gene: TRBJ2-7
V gene: TRBV20-1
D gene: NA
clone size: NA

CDR3 DNA: TGCAGTGCTAGAGATGAGGGGACAGGGAATTCCTACGAGCAGTACTTC
CDR3 protein: CSARDEGTGNSYEQYF
J gene: TRBJ2-7
V gene: TRBV20-1
D gene: TRBD1
clone size: few

CDR3 DNA: TGCGCCAGCAGCTTGGCCGCGGGACAGTACGAGCAGTACTTC
CDR3 protein: CASSLAAGQYEQYF
J gene: TRBJ2-7
V gene: TRBV5-1
D gene: NA
clone size: few

CDR3 DNA: TGTGCCAGCAGCTCACAGACAGGGAGTCCTGAAGCTTTCTTT
CDR3 protein: CASSSQTGSPEAFF
J gene: TRBJ1-1
V gene: TRBV9
D gene: TRBD1
clone size: once

CDR3 DNA: TGTGCCAGCAGCTCTTCCGGGACTAGCGGGGAGAAGTACTTC
CDR3 protein: CASSSSGTSGEKYF
J gene: TRBJ2-5
V gene: TRBV7-2
D gene: TRBD2
clone size: few

CDR3 DNA: TGCAGCGTTGACTACAATGAGCAGTTCTTC
CDR3 protein: CSVDYNEQFF
J gene: TRBJ2-1
V gene: TRBV29-1
D gene: NA
clone size: NA

CDR3 DNA: TGTGCCAGCAGCTTAAAAGGCAGCCCGTACGAGCAGTACTTC
CDR3 protein: CASSLKGSPYEQYF
J gene: TRBJ2-7
V gene: TRBV7-9
D gene: NA
clone size: NA

CDR3 DNA: TGCAGTGAGACTGAGGGACCGCAGTATTTT
CDR3 protein: CSETEGPQYF
J gene: TRBJ2-3
V gene: TRBV20-1
D gene: NA
clone size: NA

CDR3 DNA: TGTGCCAGCAGAATAGACGGAGAGTGGAACATTCAGTACTTC
CDR3 protein: CASRIDGEWNIQYF
J gene: TRBJ2-4
V gene: TRBV12-3/TRBV12-4
D gene: NA
clone size: once

CDR3 DNA: TGTGCCATCAGTGGTATCTTGACAGGGACTGGAAACACCATATATTTT
CDR3 protein: CAISGILTGTGNTIYF
J gene: TRBJ1-3
V gene: TRBV10-3
D gene: TRBD1
clone size: few

CDR3 DNA: TGTGCCAGCACCCCTCCCTTCGGGCGCGTATACGAGCAGTACTTC
CDR3 protein: CASTPPFGRVYEQYF
J gene: TRBJ2-7
V gene: TRBV28
D gene: NA
clone size: NA

CDR3 DNA: TGCGCCAGCAGCTCGCTCCCTCCCGGGACAGGGGCTGCAACTAATGAAAAACTGTTTTTT
CDR3 protein: CASSSLPPGTGAATNEKLFF
J gene: TRBJ1-4
V gene: TRBV5-1
D gene: TRBD1
clone size: NA

CDR3 DNA: TGTGCCAGCTCACCCGACAGGGGCATTAGCACAGATACGCAGTATTTT
CDR3 protein: CASSPDRGISTDTQYF
J gene: TRBJ2-3
V gene: TRBV18
D gene: TRBD1
clone size: NA

CDR3 DNA: TGTGCCAGCAGTGAGGACGGGGGCCCTCGGGAGACCCAGTACTTC
CDR3 protein: CASSEDGGPRETQYF
J gene: TRBJ2-5
V gene: TRBV2
D gene: NA
clone size: NA

CDR3 DNA: TGTGCCAGCAGCTATACGACAGTACTATTACGCAATGAGCAGTACTTC
CDR3 protein: CASSYTTVLLRNEQYF
J gene: TRBJ2-7
V gene: TRBV7-2
D gene: NA
clone size: NA

CDR3 DNA: TGTGCCAGCAGCGACGGGGGGGTCTACGAGCAGTACTTC
CDR3 protein: CASSDGGVYEQYF
J gene: TRBJ2-7
V gene: TRBV7-8
D gene: TRBD2
clone size: few

CDR3 DNA: TGTGCCATCAGCGACCAGGGCCCTAGGGGAAAGGGGGAGCAGTTCTTC
CDR3 protein: CAISDQGPRGKGEQFF
J gene: TRBJ2-1
V gene: TRBV10-3
D gene: NA
clone size: NA

CDR3 DNA: TGTGCCAGCAGTTTCCGGACAGGGAGGGTTGAGACCCAGTACTTC
CDR3 protein: CASSFRTGRVETQYF
J gene: TRBJ2-5
V gene: TRBV28
D gene: NA
clone size: NA

CDR3 DNA: TGTGCCAGCGGACGAAATACAGGGGGCCCAAACATTCAGTACTTC
CDR3 protein: CASGRNTGGPNIQYF
J gene: TRBJ2-4
V gene: TRBV6-1
D gene: TRBD1
clone size: few

CDR3 DNA: TGTGCCAGCAGCTTATCGTGGGGTTCTAGCGGCTGCACCTTC
CDR3 protein: CASSLSWGSSGCTF
J gene: TRBJ1-2
V gene: TRBV7-8
D gene: NA
clone size: NA

CDR3 DNA: TGTGCCAGTCGTAGGGGGGGAACTAGCACAGATACGCAGTATTTT
CDR3 protein: CASRRGGTSTDTQYF
J gene: TRBJ2-3
V gene: TRBV19
D gene: NA
clone size: NA

CDR3 DNA: TGTGCCAGCAGCCAAGATCAACAGGGTAGGGTTCAGTTCTTC
CDR3 protein: CASSQDQQGRVQFF
J gene: TRBJ2-1
V gene: TRBV4-2
D gene: NA
clone size: few

CDR3 DNA: TGCAGTGCTAGGCGACTAGCGGGGGGGCATCTAACAGAGACCCAGTACTTC
CDR3 protein: CSARRLAGGHLTETQYF
J gene: TRBJ2-5
V gene: TRBV20-1
D gene: TRBD2
clone size: NA

CDR3 DNA: TGTGCCTGGGGACCAGGGCTACAAGAGACCCAGTACTTC
CDR3 protein: CAWGPGLQETQYF
J gene: TRBJ2-5
V gene: TRBV30
D gene: NA
clone size: NA